These 12 T cell receptor beta chains originate from one sample sequenced in a study of T cell responses to AZD1222 COVID-19 vaccine. TCRdb's copy holds only in-frame clones and misses some; the assay was immunoSEQ multiplex PCR. The table has about 150,000 clones, 70% to 90% seen once; the top ten hold under 2%. Material: peripheral blood, obtained on day 0 of AZD1222 vaccination. These receptors came from an adult in good health.

The rearrangement uses TRBV28 and TRBJ2-7, with a weak D call TRBD1 (6 bases). This CDR3 has 15 residues. Germline V gene lookup returns CDR1 MDHEN and CDR2 SYDVKM. The germline V and J ends were trimmed by 3 bases and 0 bases, with 12 bases remaining between them. In DNA form, the CDR3 reads TGTGCCAGCAGTTTGCCCGACAGGAGCTCCTACGAGCAGTACTTC. Translating it yields CASSLPDRSSYEQYF.

This sequence joins TRBV11-2 and TRBJ1-1, with a possible D match to TRBD1 (5 bases). Trimming removed 5 bases from V and 0 bases from J, with 16 bases in between. The CDR3 runs 16 residues. Germline CDR1 and CDR2: SGHAT and FQNNGV. The CDR3 spells CASSISGGNLNTEAFF. The CDR3 region has the DNA TGTGCCAGCAGCATAAGCGGGGGGAACCTGAACACTGAAGCTTTCTTT.

This clone was observed a single time. In DNA, the CDR3 is TGTGCCAGCTCACCCATGGGGGGTTACGAGCAGTACTTC. Translating gives CASSPMGGYEQYF. The chain couples TRBV18 to TRBJ2-7; perhaps TRBD2 as D (6 bases). V was shortened by 3 bases and J by 4 bases, with 10 bases between the two germline ends. This CDR3 region has 13 residues. Germline CDR1 and CDR2: KGHSH and LQKENI.

Written as DNA, the CDR3 is TGTGCCAGCCATGAGTCGAAGGTGTTAGGCACTGAAGCTTTCTTT. It codes for CASHESKVLGTEAFF. This chain joins TRBV27 and TRBJ1-1, with unresolved D. Between the trimmed V and J ends, which lost 8 bases and 4 bases, there was a span of 20 bases. From germline, CDR1 is MNHEY and CDR2 SMNVEV (reference sequence). CDR3 length equals 15 residues.

This clone has just a few counts. The rearrangement uses TRBV15 and TRBJ2-7; D may be TRBD1 (7 bases). In germline, CDR1 is LNHNV, CDR2 YYDKDF (reference sequence). Trimming stripped 1 base from V and 3 bases from J, with 10 bases between. The length of the CDR3 is 14 residues. DNA of the CDR3: TGTGCCACCAGCAGAGGCGGGGACAGCTACGAGCAGTACTTC. Protein product: CATSRGGDSYEQYF.

This clone was counted a few times. The chain links TRBV30 to TRBJ1-2; TRBD1 agrees at 7 bases. Germline V gene lookup returns CDR1 GTSNPN and CDR2 SVGIG (reference sequence). CDR3 length: 15 residues. With 0 bases clipped from V and 1 base from J, the junction kept 5 bases outside the gene matches. The DNA of the CDR3 is TGTGCCTGGAGTGTGGAGGGACAGTTTAACTATGGCTACACCTTC. Protein: CAWSVEGQFNYGYTF.

This clone showed up just once. The J gene is TRBJ1-4, the V gene TRBV12-5; 9 nucleotides match TRBD1. CDR3 size: 14 residues. Germline V CDR1 and CDR2: LGHNT, FRNRAP. V dropped 6 bases and J dropped 8; count of bases not matched to a gene: 7. CDR3 sequence reads: CASGTGTGKEKLFF. CDR3 sequence (DNA): TGTGCTAGTGGAACCGGGACAGGGAAAGAAAAACTGTTTTTT.

This chain joins TRBV2 and TRBJ1-2; the D is unclear. CDR3 length equals 12 residues. Trimming removed 8 bases at V and 1 base at J, with 8 bases between. Per the germline V gene, CDR1 is SNHLY and CDR2 is FYNNEI. The CDR3 coding sequence is TGTGCCAGCCTCTCGAATAACTATGGCTACACCTTC. Amino acid sequence: CASLSNNYGYTF.

The gene calls are TRBV4-3 and TRBJ1-1; no firm D call. In germline, CDR1 is LGHNA, CDR2 YSLEER. The CDR3 covers 15 residues. V was shortened by 0 bases and J by 2 bases, with 10 bases between the two germline ends. The CDR3 loop is CASSQDSPRNTEAFF. For the CDR3, the DNA is TGCGCCAGCAGCCAAGACTCCCCCAGAAACACTGAAGCTTTCTTT.

This chain connects TRBV7-6 to TRBJ2-3; D is unresolved. Trimming cost V 1 base and J 1 base, with 6 bases left between them. Germline CDR1 reads SGHVS; CDR2 reads FNYEAQ. This CDR3 comprises 14 residues. The CDR3 loop is CASSLVTRTDTQYF. Written as DNA, the CDR3 is TGTGCCAGCAGCTTAGTTACCCGCACAGATACGCAGTATTTT.

This chain connects TRBV24-1 to TRBJ2-5, with D unclear. The CDR3 is 14 amino acids. With 5 bases removed from V and 1 base from J, the gap between germline ends came to 10 bases. Germline values: CDR1 KGHDR, CDR2 SFDVKD. The CDR3 protein is CATSVGYRQETQYF. Here the CDR3 DNA reads TGTGCCACCAGTGTGGGTTACCGCCAAGAGACCCAGTACTTC.

The chain uses TRBV6-5 and TRBJ2-1; a weak D match, TRBD1 (5 bases). Germline CDR1 is MNHEY and CDR2 is SVGAGI. The CDR3 extends over 11 amino acids. The V end lost 5 bases, the J end lost 10 bases, and 9 bases lay between the germline ends. CDR3 amino acids: CASSTGVEQFF. Here the CDR3 DNA reads TGTGCCAGCAGTACAGGTGTGGAGCAGTTCTTC.